The 4 T cell receptor beta chains below were found in one sample sequenced in a study of STAT5B mutations in CD4+ large granular lymphocyte leukemia. Assay: immunoSEQ multiplex PCR; the TCRdb copy retains only in-frame clones and omits some. The sample lists 40,000 to 55,000 clones; about four fifths were seen once. The specimen sequenced was CD4+ T cells from blood buffy coats. Receptors were obtained from a human donor in good health.

The rearrangement joins TRBV12-5 to TRBJ1-2, with D perhaps TRBD1 (5 bases). Per the germline V gene, CDR1 is LGHNT and CDR2 is FRNRAP. The CDR3 covers 15 residues. Trimming took off 2 bases at V and 5 bases at J, with 15 bases between the two ends. DNA for the CDR3: TGTGCTAGTGGTTTGTGGAACAGGAGGGGTTATGGCTACACCTTC. It specifies CASGLWNRRGYGYTF.

The rearrangement uses TRBV29-1 and TRBJ2-5; maybe TRBD2 (5 bases). Germline CDR1 is SQVTM and CDR2 is ANQGSEA. This CDR3 is built from 14 residues. Trimming removed 5 bases from V and 2 bases from J, with 15 bases in between. The CDR3 DNA reads TGCAGCGTTTCCACCCTTCTAGCACAAGAGACCCAGTACTTC. Protein sequence: CSVSTLLAQETQYF. The full variable domain, its missing parts supplied by reference TRBV29-1 and TRBJ2-5, is SAVISQKPSRDICQRGTSLTIQCQVDSQVTMMFWYRQQPGQSLTLIATANQGSEATYESGFVIDKFPISRPNLTFSTLTVSNMSPEDSSIYLCSVSTLLAQETQYFGPGTRLLVL.

This sequence joins TRBV7-2 and TRBJ2-7; D remains unclear. CDR3 size: 14 residues. V was trimmed by 1 base and J by 0 bases, leaving 7 bases between them. Per the germline V gene, CDR1 is SGHTA and CDR2 is FQGNSA. The CDR3 reads CASSLGLLSYEQYF. Here the CDR3 DNA reads TGTGCCAGCAGCTTAGGTCTGCTCTCCTACGAGCAGTACTTC.

The genes are TRBV7-9 and TRBJ1-1; D not resolved. V lost 1 base and J lost 7, with 10 bases in between. From germline, CDR1 is SEHNR and CDR2 FQNEAQ (reference sequence). This CDR3 contains 13 residues. The CDR3 DNA is TGTGCCAGCAGCTTAGTACTTGGCGGTGAAGCTTTCTTT. Translation gives CASSLVLGGEAFF.